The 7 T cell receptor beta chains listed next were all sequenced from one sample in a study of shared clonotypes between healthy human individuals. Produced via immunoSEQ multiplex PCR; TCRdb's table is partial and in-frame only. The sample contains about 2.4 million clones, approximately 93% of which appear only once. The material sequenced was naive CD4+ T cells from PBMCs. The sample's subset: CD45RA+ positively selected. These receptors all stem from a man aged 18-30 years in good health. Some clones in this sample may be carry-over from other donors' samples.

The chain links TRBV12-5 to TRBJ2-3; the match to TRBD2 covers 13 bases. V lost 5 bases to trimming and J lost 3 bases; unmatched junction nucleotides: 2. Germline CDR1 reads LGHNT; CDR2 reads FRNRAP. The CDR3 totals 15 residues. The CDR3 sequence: CASGLGLAGTDTQYF. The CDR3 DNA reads TGTGCTAGTGGTCTGGGACTAGCGGGAACAGATACGCAGTATTTT.

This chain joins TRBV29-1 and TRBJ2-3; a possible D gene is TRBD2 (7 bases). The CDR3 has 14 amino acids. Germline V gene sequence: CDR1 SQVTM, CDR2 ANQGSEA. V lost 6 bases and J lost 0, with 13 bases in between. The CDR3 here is CSVPAGQSTDTQYF. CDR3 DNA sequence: TGCAGCGTCCCAGCGGGACAAAGCACAGATACGCAGTATTTT.

This chain's CDR3 is CASSLAGTGKGNQPQHF. The CDR3 DNA follows: TGTGCCAGCAGCTTAGCCGGGACAGGGAAGGGCAATCAGCCCCAGCATTTT. The J gene is TRBJ1-5, the V gene TRBV7-9; 9 nucleotides match TRBD1. Germline V gene lookup returns CDR1 SEHNR and CDR2 FQNEAQ (reference sequence). The CDR3 has 17 residues. J was trimmed by 2 bases and V by 0 bases; bases with no gene match: 5.

CDR3 protein: CASMQNVRRGLTEKLFF. Here the CDR3 DNA reads TGTGCCAGTATGCAAAACGTTCGCCGGGGACTTACTGAAAAACTGTTTTTT. The rearrangement links TRBV19 to TRBJ1-4; possible D gene TRBD1, 5 bases. Trimming left V 7 bases short and J 7 bases short, with 25 bases between. The germline V gene has CDR1 LNHDA and CDR2 SQIVND (reference sequence). This CDR3 contains 17 residues.

The CDR3 spells CASSSPAELVGYEQFF. The DNA of the CDR3 is TGTGCCAGCAGCTCCCCTGCCGAACTGGTTGGCTATGAGCAGTTCTTC. V and J are TRBV7-6 and TRBJ2-1, with D unclear. There are 16 residues in the CDR3. Between the trimmed V and J ends, which lost 4 bases and 8 bases, there was a span of 21 bases. Germline V gene lookup returns CDR1 SGHVS and CDR2 FNYEAQ. The full variable domain, rest sourced from reference TRBV7-6 and TRBJ2-1, is GAGVSQSPRYKVTKRGQDVALRCDPISGHVSLYWYRQALGQGPEFLTYFNYEAQQDKSGLPNDRFSAERPEGSISTLTIQRTEQRDSAMYRCASSSPAELVGYEQFFGPGTRLTVL.

The CDR3 coding sequence is TGTGCCAGCAGCTTAATAAAGCCTAGCACAGATACGCAGTATTTT. Protein sequence: CASSLIKPSTDTQYF. The chain links TRBV7-9 to TRBJ2-3; D call uncertain. V was trimmed by 2 bases and J by 0 bases, leaving 9 bases between them. CDR1 and CDR2 from the germline V gene are SEHNR and FQNEAQ (reference sequence). The CDR3 is 15 amino acids.

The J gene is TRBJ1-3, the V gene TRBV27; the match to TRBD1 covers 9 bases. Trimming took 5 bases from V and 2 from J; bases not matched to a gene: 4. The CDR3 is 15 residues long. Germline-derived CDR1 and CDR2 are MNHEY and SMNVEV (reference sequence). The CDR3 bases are TGTGCCAGCAGTGCTGGACAGGGGACTGGAAACACCATATATTTT. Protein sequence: CASSAGQGTGNTIYF.